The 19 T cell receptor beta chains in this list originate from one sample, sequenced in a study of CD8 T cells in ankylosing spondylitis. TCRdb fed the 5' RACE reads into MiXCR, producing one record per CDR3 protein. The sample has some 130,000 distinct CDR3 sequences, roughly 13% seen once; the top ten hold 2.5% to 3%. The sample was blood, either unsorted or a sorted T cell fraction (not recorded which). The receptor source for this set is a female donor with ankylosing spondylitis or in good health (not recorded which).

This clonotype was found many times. The CDR3: CSARETSPRNGELFF. Written as DNA, the CDR3 is TGCAGTGCTAGAGAGACTAGCCCGCGGAACGGGGAGCTGTTTTTT. V usage is TRBV20-1 and J usage is TRBJ2-2, with 7 bases lining up with TRBD2. The germline CDR1 and CDR2 sequences are DFQATT and SNEGSKA (reference sequence). V was pared by 0 bases and J by 7 bases, with 8 bases of the junction left unmatched. The CDR3 is made up of 15 amino acids.

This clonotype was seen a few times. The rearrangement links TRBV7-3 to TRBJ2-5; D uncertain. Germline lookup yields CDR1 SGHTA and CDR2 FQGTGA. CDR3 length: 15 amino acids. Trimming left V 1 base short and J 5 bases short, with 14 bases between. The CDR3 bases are TGTGCCAGCAGCTTAAGTTCGACCCCTTCGGAGACCCAGTACTTC. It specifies CASSLSSTPSETQYF.

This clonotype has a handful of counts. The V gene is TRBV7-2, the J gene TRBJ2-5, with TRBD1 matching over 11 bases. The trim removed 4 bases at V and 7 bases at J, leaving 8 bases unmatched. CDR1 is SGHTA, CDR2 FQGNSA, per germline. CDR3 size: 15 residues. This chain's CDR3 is CASSWYRDRGGTQYF. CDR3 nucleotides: TGTGCCAGCAGCTGGTACCGGGACAGGGGGGGGACCCAGTACTTC.

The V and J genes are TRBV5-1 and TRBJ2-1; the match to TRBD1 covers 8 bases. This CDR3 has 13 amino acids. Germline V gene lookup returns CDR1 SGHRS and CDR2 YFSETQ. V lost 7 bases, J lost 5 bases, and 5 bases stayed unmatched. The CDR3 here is CASSQGANNEQFF. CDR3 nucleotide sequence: TGCGCCAGCTCGCAGGGGGCCAACAATGAGCAGTTCTTC.

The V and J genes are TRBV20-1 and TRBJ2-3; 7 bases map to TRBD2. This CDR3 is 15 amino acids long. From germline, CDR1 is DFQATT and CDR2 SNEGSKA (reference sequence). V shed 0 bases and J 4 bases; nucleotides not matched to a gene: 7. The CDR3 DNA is TGCAGTGCTAGAGATGGGCGGGAGAGTGCAGATACGCAGTATTTT. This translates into CSARDGRESADTQYF.

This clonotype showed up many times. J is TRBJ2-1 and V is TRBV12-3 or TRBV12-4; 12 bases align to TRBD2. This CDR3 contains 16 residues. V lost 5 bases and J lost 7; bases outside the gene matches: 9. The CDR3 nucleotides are TGTGCCAGCAGTCCTCCTAGCGGGGGGGCCCGGAATGAGCAGTTCTTC. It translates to CASSPPSGGARNEQFF.

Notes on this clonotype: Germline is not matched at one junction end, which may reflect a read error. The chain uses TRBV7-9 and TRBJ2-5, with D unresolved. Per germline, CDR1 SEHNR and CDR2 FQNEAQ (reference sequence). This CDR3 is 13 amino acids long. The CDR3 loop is CTSSPPGQETQYF. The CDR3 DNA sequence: TGTACCAGCAGCCCGCCCGGTCAAGAGACCCAGTACTTC.

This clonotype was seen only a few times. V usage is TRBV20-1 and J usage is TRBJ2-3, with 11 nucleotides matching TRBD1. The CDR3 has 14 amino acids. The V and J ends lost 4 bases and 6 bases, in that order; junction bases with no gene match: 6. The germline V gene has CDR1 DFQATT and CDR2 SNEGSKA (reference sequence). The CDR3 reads CSATGQGAGDTQYF. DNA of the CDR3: TGCAGTGCTACCGGACAGGGGGCAGGGGATACGCAGTATTTT.

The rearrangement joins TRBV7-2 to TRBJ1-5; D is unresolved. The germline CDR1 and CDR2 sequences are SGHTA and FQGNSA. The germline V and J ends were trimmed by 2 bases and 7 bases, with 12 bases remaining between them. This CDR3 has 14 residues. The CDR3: CASSLSPGGQPQHF. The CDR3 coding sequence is TGTGCCAGCAGCTTATCCCCGGGAGGGCAGCCCCAGCATTTT.

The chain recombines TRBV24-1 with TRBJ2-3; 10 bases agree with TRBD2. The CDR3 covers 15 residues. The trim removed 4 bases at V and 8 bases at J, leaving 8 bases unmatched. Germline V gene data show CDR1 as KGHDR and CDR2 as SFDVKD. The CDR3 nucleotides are TGTGCCACCAGTGAGCCCCTAGCGGGGGTAGGTACGCAGTATTTT. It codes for CATSEPLAGVGTQYF.

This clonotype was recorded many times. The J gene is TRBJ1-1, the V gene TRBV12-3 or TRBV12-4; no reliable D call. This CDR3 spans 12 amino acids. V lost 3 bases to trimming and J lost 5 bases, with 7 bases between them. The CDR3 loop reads CASSFLGTEAFF. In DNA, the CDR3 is TGTGCCAGCAGTTTCTTGGGGACTGAAGCTTTCTTT.

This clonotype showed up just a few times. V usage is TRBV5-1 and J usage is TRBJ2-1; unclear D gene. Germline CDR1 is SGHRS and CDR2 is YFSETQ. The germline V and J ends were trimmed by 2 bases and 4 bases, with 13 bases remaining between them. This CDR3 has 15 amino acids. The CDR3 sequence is CASSFNVEAYNEQFF. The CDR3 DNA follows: TGCGCCAGCAGCTTTAATGTGGAAGCTTACAATGAGCAGTTCTTC.

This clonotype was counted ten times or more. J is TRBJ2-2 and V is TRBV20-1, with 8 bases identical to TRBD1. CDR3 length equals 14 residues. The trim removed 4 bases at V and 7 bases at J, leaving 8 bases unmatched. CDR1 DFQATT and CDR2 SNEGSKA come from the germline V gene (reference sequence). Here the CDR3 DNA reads TGCAGTGCTACCCGACAGGGGAATGGCGGGGAGCTGTTTTTT. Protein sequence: CSATRQGNGGELFF.

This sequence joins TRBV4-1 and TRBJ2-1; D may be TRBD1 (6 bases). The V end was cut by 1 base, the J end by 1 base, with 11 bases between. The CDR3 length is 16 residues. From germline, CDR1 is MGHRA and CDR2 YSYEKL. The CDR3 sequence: CASSQGGRRSYNEQFF. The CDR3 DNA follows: TGCGCCAGCAGCCAAGGGGGGCGGAGGTCCTACAATGAGCAGTTCTTC.

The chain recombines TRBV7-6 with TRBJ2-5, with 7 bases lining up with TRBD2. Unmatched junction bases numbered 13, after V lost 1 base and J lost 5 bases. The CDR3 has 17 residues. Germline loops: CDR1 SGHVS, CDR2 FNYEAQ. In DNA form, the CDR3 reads TGTGCCAGCAGCTTAGAGGCCCCAGCGGGGAGAGGGGAGACCCAGTACTTC. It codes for CASSLEAPAGRGETQYF.

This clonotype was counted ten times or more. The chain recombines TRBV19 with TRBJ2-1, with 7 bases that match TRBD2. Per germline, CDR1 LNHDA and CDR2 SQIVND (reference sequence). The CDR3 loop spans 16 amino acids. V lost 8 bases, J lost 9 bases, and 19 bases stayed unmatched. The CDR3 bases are TGTGCCAGTCTTAGACAACTACCATTACCGGGGGGTGAGCAGTTCTTC. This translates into CASLRQLPLPGGEQFF.

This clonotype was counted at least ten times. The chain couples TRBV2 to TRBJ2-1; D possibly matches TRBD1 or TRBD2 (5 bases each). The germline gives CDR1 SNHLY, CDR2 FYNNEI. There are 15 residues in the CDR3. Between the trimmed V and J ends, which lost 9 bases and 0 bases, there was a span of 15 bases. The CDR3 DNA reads TGTGCCAGGACCGATGCAGGGAGCTCCTACAATGAGCAGTTCTTC. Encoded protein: CARTDAGSSYNEQFF. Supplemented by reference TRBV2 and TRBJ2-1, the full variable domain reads EPEVTQTPSHQVTQMGQEVILRCVPISNHLYFYWYRQILGQKVEFLVSFYNNEISEKSEIFDDQFSVERPDGSNFTLKIRSTKLEDSAMYFCARTDAGSSYNEQFFGPGTRLTVL.

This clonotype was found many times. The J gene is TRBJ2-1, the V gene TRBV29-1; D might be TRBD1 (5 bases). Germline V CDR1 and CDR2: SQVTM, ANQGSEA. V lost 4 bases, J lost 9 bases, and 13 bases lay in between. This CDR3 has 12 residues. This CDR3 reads CSVVSGLGEQFF. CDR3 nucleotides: TGCAGCGTTGTATCAGGGTTGGGTGAGCAGTTCTTC.

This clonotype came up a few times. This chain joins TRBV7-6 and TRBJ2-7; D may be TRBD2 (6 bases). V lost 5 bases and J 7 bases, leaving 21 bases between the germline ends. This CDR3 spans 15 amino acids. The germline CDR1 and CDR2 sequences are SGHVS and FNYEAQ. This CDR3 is CASSPQWGESAEQYF. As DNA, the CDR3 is TGTGCCAGCAGCCCCCAGTGGGGGGAAAGTGCTGAGCAGTACTTC.